This T cell receptor (beta chain) was recovered during a study of blood T cell repertoires in COVID-19. Sequencing used immunoSEQ multiplex PCR; TCRdb keeps in-frame clones, though not all of them. The sample lists approximately 300,000 clones, more than 90% occurring once. Participants were aged about 18 to 90 years, lived in roughly 25 US areas, and enrolled virtually. Clinical history as reported by participants underpinned cohort assignment. Recovered status in Cohort 3 required two negative PCRs, clearance, or symptom resolution. J was trimmed by 6 bases and V by 4 bases; bases with no gene match: 14. CDR3 size: 16 residues. The germline V gene has CDR1 SGHTS and CDR2 YDEGEE.

The source is a woman aged 25 to 45 who had recovered from COVID-19. The specimen was PBMCs or T cells enriched from blood (not recorded which). V and J are TRBV5-8 and TRBJ2-7; the match to TRBD1 covers 9 bases. CDR3 in DNA: TGTGCCAGCAGCACTCCCCCCCGGGACAGGGATGGCGAGCAGTACTTC. This encodes CASSTPPRDRDGEQYF.